This T cell receptor (beta chain) comes out of a study of blood T cell repertoires in COVID-19. On the study more broadly: Samples of COVID-19 (acute and convalescent) were obtained from the United States, Italy and Spain. From T cells, B-cell-depleted T cells, or PBMCs came the material, which was cDNA or gDNA.

Cohorts were determined from participant-reported clinical history. Germline values: CDR1 SGHDT, CDR2 YYEEEE. Trimming stripped 6 bases from V and 0 bases from J, with 16 bases between. CDR3 length: 15 residues. The data were produced by immunoSEQ multiplex PCR, yet TCRdb's version contains in-frame clones alone and is incomplete. The sample gives over 110,000 clones, 75% to 90% of which show up once; 3% to 4% is in the top ten. The chain has TRBV5-6 and TRBJ2-7, with a tentative D call TRBD2 (5 bases). Sequenced sample: PBMCs or T cells enriched from blood (not recorded which). The clonotype comes from a man aged 45-60 years in a cohort exposed to, infected with or recovered from COVID-19 (not recorded which). CDR3 region: CASTRRGLNSYEQYF. As DNA, the CDR3 is TGTGCCAGCACCCGCCGAGGACTCAACTCCTACGAGCAGTACTTC.